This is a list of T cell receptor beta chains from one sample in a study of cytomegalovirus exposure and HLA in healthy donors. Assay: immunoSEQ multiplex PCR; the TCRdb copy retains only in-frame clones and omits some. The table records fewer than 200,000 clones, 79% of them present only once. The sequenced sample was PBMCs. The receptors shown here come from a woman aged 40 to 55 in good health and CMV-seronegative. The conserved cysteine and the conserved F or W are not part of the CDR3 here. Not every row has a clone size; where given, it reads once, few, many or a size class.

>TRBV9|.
ASSPGTGGSQPQH
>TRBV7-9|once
ASSLDMNTEAF
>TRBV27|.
ASSLRWDRKRLAGEVNTGELF
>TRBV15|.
ATSMSLSGTQY
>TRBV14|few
ASSQRTGAGSPLH
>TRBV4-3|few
ASSLSDRDVNEQF
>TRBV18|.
ASSPQGPNTEAF
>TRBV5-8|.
ASSTGGSYGYT
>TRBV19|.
ASSLKSLGGNEQF
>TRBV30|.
AWSVLTSGRLQETQY
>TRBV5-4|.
ASSLGTEETQY
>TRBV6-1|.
ASNVRQGFGNTIY
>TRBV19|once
ASSTPSRARETQY
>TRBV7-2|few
ASSLVVSTNEKLF
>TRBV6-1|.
ASSQTGELF
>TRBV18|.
ASSGTSGYEQY
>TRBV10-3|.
AITARVLSGANVLT
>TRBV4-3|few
ASSQDLGSPQH